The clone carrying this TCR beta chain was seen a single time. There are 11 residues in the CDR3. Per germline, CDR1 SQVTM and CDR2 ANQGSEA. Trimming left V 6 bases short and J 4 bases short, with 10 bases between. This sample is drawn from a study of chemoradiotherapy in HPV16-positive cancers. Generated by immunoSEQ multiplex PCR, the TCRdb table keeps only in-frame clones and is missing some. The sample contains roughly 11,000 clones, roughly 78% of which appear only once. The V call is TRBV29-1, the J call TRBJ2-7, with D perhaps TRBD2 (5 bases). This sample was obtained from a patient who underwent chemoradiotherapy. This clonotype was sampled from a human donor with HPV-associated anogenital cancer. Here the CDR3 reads CSVGRGYEQYF. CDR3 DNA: TGCAGCGTGGGTCGGGGTTACGAGCAGTACTTC.